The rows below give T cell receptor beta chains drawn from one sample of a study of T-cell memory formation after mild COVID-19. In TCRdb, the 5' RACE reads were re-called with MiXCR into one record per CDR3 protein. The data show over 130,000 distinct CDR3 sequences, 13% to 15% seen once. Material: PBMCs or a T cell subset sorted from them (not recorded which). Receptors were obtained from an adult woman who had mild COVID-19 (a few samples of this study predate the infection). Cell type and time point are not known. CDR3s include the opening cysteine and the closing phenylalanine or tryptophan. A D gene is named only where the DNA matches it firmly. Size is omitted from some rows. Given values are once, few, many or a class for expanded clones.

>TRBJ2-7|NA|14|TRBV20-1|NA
TGCAGTGCGCTCCGGACTACCGGCCTACGAGAGCAGTACTTC
CSALRTTGLREQYF
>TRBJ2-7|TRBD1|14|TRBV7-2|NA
TGTGCCAGCAGCTCCAGGGGGCTATTGGACGAGCAGTACTTC
CASSSRGLLDEQYF
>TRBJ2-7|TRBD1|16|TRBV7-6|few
TGTGCCAGCAGCGGGGGTGGTGGCAGGGGGCTCAACGAGCAGTACTTC
CASSGGGGRGLNEQYF
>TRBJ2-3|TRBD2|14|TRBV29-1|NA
TGCAGCGTTGAAACCGGGGGGAGCACAGATACGCAGTATTTT
CSVETGGSTDTQYF
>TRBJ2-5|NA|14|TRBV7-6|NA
TGTGCCAGCAGCTTAAATCCGGGTCAAGAGACCCAGTACTTC
CASSLNPGQETQYF
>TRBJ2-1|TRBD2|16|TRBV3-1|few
TGTGCCAGCAGCCCAGACGGACTAGCGGGGTACAATGAGCAGTTCTTC
CASSPDGLAGYNEQFF
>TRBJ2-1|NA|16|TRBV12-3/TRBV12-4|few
TGTGCCAGCAGTCCCATCGGGGGAGGAGGTTACAATGAGCAGTTCTTC
CASSPIGGGGYNEQFF
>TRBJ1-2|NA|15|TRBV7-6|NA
TGTGCCAGCAGCCCAACGGACAGAGCTAACTATGGCTACACCTTC
CASSPTDRANYGYTF
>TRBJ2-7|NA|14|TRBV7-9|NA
TGTGCCAGCAGCTCGAGTCTCCGCCCCTACGAGCAGTACTTC
CASSSSLRPYEQYF
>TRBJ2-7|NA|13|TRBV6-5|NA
TGTGCCAGCAGTTACTCGACGAGCGACGAGCAGTACTTC
CASSYSTSDEQYF
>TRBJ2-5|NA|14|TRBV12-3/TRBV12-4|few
TGTGCCAGCAGTCTCAGCGGCCGTGGAGAGACCCAGTACTTC
CASSLSGRGETQYF
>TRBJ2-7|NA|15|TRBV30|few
TGTGCCTGGAGAGGCGGGACCCCCCAGCGATACGAGCAGTACTTC
CAWRGGTPQRYEQYF
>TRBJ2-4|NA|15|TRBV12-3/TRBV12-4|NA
TGTGCCAGCAGCCACAGGGAATCGTCCAAAAACATTCAGTACTTC
CASSHRESSKNIQYF
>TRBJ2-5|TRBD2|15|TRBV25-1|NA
TGTGCCAGCAGTTCCCCGACTAGCGGGCGGGAGACCCAGTACTTC
CASSSPTSGRETQYF
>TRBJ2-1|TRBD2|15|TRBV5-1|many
TGCGCCAGCAGCTTGGATTTAGCGGGGTACAATGAGCAGTTCTTC
CASSLDLAGYNEQFF
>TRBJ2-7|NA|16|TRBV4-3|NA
TGCGCCAGCAGCCCTTTCATCCGGGACGGCTCCTACGAGCAGTACTTC
CASSPFIRDGSYEQYF
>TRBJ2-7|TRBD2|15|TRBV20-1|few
TGCAGTGCTAGAGATCGTCTAGCGGGAACCTACGAGCAGTACTTC
CSARDRLAGTYEQYF
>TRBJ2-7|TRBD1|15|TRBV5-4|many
TGTGCCAGCAGCTTTTGGACAGGATACCCCAACGAGCAGTACTTC
CASSFWTGYPNEQYF
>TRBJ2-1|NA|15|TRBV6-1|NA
TGTGCCAGCAGTGAAGGGACGGGGTCCGTCCGAGGACAGTTCTTC
CASSEGTGSVRGQFF
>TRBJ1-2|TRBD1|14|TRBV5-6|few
TGTGCCAGCAGCCCTGCAGGGGGCCACTATGGCTACACCTTC
CASSPAGGHYGYTF
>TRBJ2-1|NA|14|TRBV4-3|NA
TGCGCCAGCAGCCCCCATGATGGACTGAATGAGCAGTTCTTC
CASSPHDGLNEQFF
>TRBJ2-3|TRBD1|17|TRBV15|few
TGTGCCACCAGCGAATTACAGGGGGCGCGGAGCACAGATACGCAGTATTTT
CATSELQGARSTDTQYF
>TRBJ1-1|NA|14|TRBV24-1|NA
TGTGCCACCAGTGAGGAGGGGTCGAACACTGAAGCTTTCTTT
CATSEEGSNTEAFF
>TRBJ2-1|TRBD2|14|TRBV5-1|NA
TGCGCCAGCAGCACGGGACTAGAGGACAATGAGCAGTTCTTC
CASSTGLEDNEQFF
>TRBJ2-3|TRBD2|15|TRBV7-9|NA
TGTGCCAGCAGGGAGAATAGCGGGCCCACAGATACGCAGTATTTT
CASRENSGPTDTQYF
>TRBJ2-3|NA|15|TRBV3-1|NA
TGTGCCAGCAGTACCTCGCTTGCTAGCACAGATACGCAGTATTTT
CASSTSLASTDTQYF
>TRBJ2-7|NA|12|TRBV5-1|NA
TGCGCCAGCAGCTTTGGGCCGGTCGAGCAGTACTTC
CASSFGPVEQYF
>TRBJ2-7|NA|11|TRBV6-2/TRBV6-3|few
TGTGCCAGCACCGGACCCTACGAGCAGTACTTC
CASTGPYEQYF
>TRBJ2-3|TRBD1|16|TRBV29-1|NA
TGCAGCGTTTGGGGGACAGGTGGGGAAAGCACAGATACGCAGTATTTT
CSVWGTGGESTDTQYF
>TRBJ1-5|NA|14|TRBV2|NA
TGTGCCAGCAGTGAAGGATGGACACAACAGCCCCAGCATTTT
CASSEGWTQQPQHF
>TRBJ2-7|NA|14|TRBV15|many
TGTGCCACCAGCAGAGGTAGAGACAGGTACGAGCAGTACTTC
CATSRGRDRYEQYF
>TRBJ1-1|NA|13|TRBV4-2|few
TGTGCCAGCAGCCAAGCACGGAGCACTGAAGCTTTCTTT
CASSQARSTEAFF
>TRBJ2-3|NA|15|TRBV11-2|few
TGTGCCAGCAGTTCCTTCGGCCCTAGCACAGATACGCAGTATTTT
CASSSFGPSTDTQYF
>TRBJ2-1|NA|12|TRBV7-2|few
TGTGCCAGCAGCTTAGTAGGGATTGAGCAGTTCTTC
CASSLVGIEQFF
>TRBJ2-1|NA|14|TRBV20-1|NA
TGCAGTGCGAGAGACGGGGGGCCCTACAATGAGCAGTTCTTC
CSARDGGPYNEQFF
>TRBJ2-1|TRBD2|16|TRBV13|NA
TGTGCCAGCAGCTTAAGACGAGCGGGGGGGAACAATGAGCAGTTCTTC
CASSLRRAGGNNEQFF
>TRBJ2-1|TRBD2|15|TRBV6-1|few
TGTGCCAGCAGCCCAAGACTAGCTAGGAACCATGAGCAGTTCTTC
CASSPRLARNHEQFF
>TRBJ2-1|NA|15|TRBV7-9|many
TGTGCCAGCAGCCCCCAGGGGTCGGTCGGCGATGAGCAGTTCTTC
CASSPQGSVGDEQFF
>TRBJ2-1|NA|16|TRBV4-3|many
TGCGCCAGCAGCCAAGATCGGCTAGCGAGCAACAATGAGCAGTTCTTC
CASSQDRLASNNEQFF
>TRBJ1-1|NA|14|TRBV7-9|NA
TGTGCCAGCAGCTTTTCGAGTGGCGGTTCGGAAGCTTTCTTT
CASSFSSGGSEAFF
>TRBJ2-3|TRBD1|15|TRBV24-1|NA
TGTGCCACCAGTGACCGGACAGGGGCCGCAGATACGCAGTATTTT
CATSDRTGAADTQYF
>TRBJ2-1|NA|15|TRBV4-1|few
TGCGCCAGCAGCCCTCTCACGTCGGGAGACAATGAGCAGTTCTTC
CASSPLTSGDNEQFF
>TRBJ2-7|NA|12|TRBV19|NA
TGTGCCAGTAGTATAGATAATGGCGAGCAGTACTTC
CASSIDNGEQYF
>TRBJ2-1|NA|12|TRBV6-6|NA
TGTGCCAGCAGTTACGAGGGGTATGAGCAGTTCTTC
CASSYEGYEQFF
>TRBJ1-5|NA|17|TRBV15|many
TGTGCCACCAGCAGAGAGTCCCGGGGGAGTGGGGAACAGCCCCAGCATTTT
CATSRESRGSGEQPQHF
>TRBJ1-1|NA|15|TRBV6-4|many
TGTGCCAGCAGTGAAAGACCGGGGGAGAACACTGAAGCTTTCTTT
CASSERPGENTEAFF
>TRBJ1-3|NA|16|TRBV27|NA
TGTGCCAGTAAACAGGGACCTCCTGGCACTGGAAACACCATATATTTT
CASKQGPPGTGNTIYF